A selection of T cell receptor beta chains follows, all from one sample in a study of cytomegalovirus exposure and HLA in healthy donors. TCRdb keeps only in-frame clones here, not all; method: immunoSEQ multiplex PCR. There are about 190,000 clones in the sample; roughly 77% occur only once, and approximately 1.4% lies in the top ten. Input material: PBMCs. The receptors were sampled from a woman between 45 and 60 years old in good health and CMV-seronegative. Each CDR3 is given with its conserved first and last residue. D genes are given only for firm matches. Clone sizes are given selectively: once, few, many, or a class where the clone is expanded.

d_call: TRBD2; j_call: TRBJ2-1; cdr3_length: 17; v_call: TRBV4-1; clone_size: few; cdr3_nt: TGCGCCAGCAGCCCCGACGCGAGCGGGAGTCGGTATAATGAGCAGTTCTTC; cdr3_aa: CASSPDASGSRYNEQFF
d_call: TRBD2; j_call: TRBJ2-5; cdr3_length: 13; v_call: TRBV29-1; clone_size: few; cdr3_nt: TGCAGCGTTGTCGGGCTAGCGGGAAAGGTACAGTACTTC; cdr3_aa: CSVVGLAGKVQYF
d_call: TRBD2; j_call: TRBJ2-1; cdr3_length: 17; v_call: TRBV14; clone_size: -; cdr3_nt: TGTGCCAGCAGCCAAGCTCGAATGGGGACTAGCCGCAGTGAGCAGTTCTTC; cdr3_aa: CASSQARMGTSRSEQFF
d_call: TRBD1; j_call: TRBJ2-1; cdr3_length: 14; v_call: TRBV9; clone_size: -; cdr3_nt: TGTGCCAGCAGCGAGACAGGGGGCATTAATGAGCAGTTCTTC; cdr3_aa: CASSETGGINEQFF
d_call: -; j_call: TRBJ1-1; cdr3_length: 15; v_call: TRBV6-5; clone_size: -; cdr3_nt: TGTGCCAGCAGTTACCGATCCGCCGGCGGGAGGGAAGCTTTCTTT; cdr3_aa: CASSYRSAGGREAFF
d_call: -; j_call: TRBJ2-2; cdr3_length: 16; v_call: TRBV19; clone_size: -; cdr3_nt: TGTGCCAGTAAAGTCCATCGCGGGGAGGTCACCGGGGAGCTGTTTTTT; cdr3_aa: CASKVHRGEVTGELFF
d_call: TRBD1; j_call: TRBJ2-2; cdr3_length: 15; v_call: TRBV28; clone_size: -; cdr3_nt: TGTGCCAGCAGTCCCGGGACAGGGGACACCGGGGAGCTGTTTTTT; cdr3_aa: CASSPGTGDTGELFF
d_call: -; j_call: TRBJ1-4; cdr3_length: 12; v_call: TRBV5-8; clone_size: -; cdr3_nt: TGTGCCAGCAGCTACGGGTGGGGAGGGCTGTTTTTT; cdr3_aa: CASSYGWGGLFF
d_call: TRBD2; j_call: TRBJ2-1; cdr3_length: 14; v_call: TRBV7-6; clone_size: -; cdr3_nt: TGTGCCAGCAGCCTGACTAGCCTGTCGGATGAGCAGTTCTTC; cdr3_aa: CASSLTSLSDEQFF
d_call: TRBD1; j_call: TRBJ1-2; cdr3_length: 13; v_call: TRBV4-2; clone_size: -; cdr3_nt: TGTGCCAGCAGCCAAGCCCGACAGGGGACCTACACCTTC; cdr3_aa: CASSQARQGTYTF
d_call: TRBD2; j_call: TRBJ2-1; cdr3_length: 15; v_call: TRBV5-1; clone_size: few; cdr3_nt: TGCGCCAGCAGCTTTAGCGGGGGGGCCTACAATGAGCAGTTCTTC; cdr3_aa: CASSFSGGAYNEQFF
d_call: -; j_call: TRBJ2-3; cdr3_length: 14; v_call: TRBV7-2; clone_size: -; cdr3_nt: TGTGCCAGCAGCTTAGACGACACAACCAACACGCAGTATTTT; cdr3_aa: CASSLDDTTNTQYF
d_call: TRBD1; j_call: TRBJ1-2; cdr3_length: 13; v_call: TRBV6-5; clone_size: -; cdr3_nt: TGTGCCAGCAGGTGGACAGGGGGCAGGGGCTACACCTTC; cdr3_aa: CASRWTGGRGYTF
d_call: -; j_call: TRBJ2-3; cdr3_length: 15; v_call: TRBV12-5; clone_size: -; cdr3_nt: TGTGCTAGTGGTTGGGGGACACCTAGCACAGATACGCAGTATTTT; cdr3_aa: CASGWGTPSTDTQYF
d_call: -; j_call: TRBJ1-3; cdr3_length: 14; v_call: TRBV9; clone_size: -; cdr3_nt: TGTGCCAGCAGCGTAGCCAGTTCTGGAAACACCATATATTTT; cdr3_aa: CASSVASSGNTIYF
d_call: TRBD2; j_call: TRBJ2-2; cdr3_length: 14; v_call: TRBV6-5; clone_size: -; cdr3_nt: TGTGCCAGCAGACCGGGAGGTGAAGCCGGGGAGCTGTTTTTT; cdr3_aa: CASRPGGEAGELFF